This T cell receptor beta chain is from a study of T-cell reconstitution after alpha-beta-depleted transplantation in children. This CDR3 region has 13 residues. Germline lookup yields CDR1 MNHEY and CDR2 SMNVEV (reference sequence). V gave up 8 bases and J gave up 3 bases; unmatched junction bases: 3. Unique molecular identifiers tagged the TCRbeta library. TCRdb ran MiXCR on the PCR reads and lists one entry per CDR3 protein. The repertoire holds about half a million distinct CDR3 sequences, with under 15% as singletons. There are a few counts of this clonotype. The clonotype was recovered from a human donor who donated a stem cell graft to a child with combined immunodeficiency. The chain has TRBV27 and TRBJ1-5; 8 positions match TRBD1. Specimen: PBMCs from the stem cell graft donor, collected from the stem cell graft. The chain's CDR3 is CASQGAHNQPQHF. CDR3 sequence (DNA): TGTGCCAGCCAGGGGGCCCACAATCAGCCCCAGCATTTT.